The 12 T cell receptor beta chains below were found in one sample sequenced in a study of T cells in Graves' hyperthyroidism and ophthalmopathy. Amplification yielded TCR beta CDR3 regions, with RNA transcripts as the source. HTBI primers drove first-round RT-PCR of the TCR CDR3. One entry per CDR3 protein, called by TCRdb with MiXCR from the multiplex PCR reads. The table records approximately 350,000 distinct CDR3 sequences, nearly 15% of them present only once. Sequencing used blood. The receptors derive from a woman in her fifties or sixties with Graves' ophthalmopathy.

The chain combines TRBV28 with TRBJ2-2; maybe TRBD2 (7 bases). Trimming removed 7 bases from V and 0 bases from J, with 15 bases in between. Germline lookup yields CDR1 MDHEN and CDR2 SYDVKM. The CDR3 sequence is 16 residues long. The CDR3 DNA is TGTGCCAGCACAATCGGAGGGGGGGCGAACACCGGGGAGCTGTTTTTT. Its translation is CASTIGGGANTGELFF.

Only a few counts were recorded for this clonotype. The chain carries TRBV20-1 and TRBJ2-7; 7 bases are shared with TRBD1. Germline CDR1 and CDR2: DFQATT and SNEGSKA (reference sequence). After removal of 0 bases from V and 3 bases from J, the junction contained 8 bases not matched to a gene. This CDR3 region has 15 residues. The CDR3 coding sequence is TGCAGTGCTAGAGACCCGACAGGGTTGCTCTACGAGCAGTACTTC. Translation gives CSARDPTGLLYEQYF.

In this sample, this clonotype turned up many times. The V call is TRBV11-3, the J call TRBJ2-1; either TRBD1 or TRBD2 may fit D (5 bases each). Per germline, CDR1 SGHNT and CDR2 YENEEA. V was cut by 5 bases and J by 5 bases, with 13 bases left in between. The CDR3 sequence is 14 residues long. CDR3 residues: CASSDGTMDNEQFF. The CDR3 DNA reads as TGTGCCAGCAGCGACGGGACCATGGACAATGAGCAGTTCTTC.

This clonotype was detected ten times or more. The rearrangement joins TRBV11-2 to TRBJ2-1; D may be TRBD2 (6 bases). CDR3 length equals 16 residues. The ends were cut back, 3 bases at V and 7 bases at J, with 19 bases in the middle. The V gene's germline CDR1 is SGHAT and CDR2 FQNNGV. The DNA for the CDR3 is TGTGCCAGCAGCTTTTTGCGGGGCCGAACTCGAAATGAGCAGTTCTTC. Residues: CASSFLRGRTRNEQFF.

The rearrangement joins TRBV2 to TRBJ1-4, with unresolved D. Germline CDR1 and CDR2: SNHLY and FYNNEI. This CDR3 is 11 amino acids long. The germline V and J ends were trimmed by 8 bases and 7 bases, with 8 bases remaining between them. The CDR3 DNA reads TGTGCCAGCCGCCTGGCTGAAAAACTGTTTTTT. Protein product: CASRLAEKLFF.

The table lists this clonotype with many counts. The CDR3 reads CASSLELASWNEQFF. CDR3 in DNA: TGTGCCAGCAGCTTAGAACTAGCGTCGTGGAATGAGCAGTTCTTC. J is TRBJ2-1 and V is TRBV13, with 7 bases that match TRBD2. Germline assignment: CDR1 PRHDT and CDR2 FYEKMQ (reference sequence). J was trimmed by 7 bases and V by 1 base; bases with no gene match: 7. The CDR3 is 15 amino acids.

The chain has TRBV19 and TRBJ2-5, with no clear D. CDR1 and CDR2 (germline): LNHDA, SQIVND (reference sequence). There are 13 residues in the CDR3. The germline V and J ends were trimmed by 5 bases and 5 bases, with 12 bases remaining between them. This CDR3 reads CASSPRHSETQYF. In nucleotides, the CDR3 is TGTGCCAGTAGTCCTCGACACTCGGAGACCCAGTACTTC.

This clonotype was seen ten or more times. The gene calls are TRBV5-1 and TRBJ2-1; TRBD2 agrees at 8 bases. Looked up from germline, CDR1 is SGHRS and CDR2 is YFSETQ. The CDR3 covers 15 residues. V was clipped by 0 bases and J by 8 bases; unmatched bases: 7. The CDR3 nucleotides are TGCGCCAGCAGCTTGGCCCCGCGGGAGGTGGATGAGCAGTTCTTC. Protein sequence: CASSLAPREVDEQFF.

The chain joins TRBV2 to TRBJ2-5, with D perhaps being TRBD1 or TRBD2 (5 bases each). Trimming removed 3 bases from V and 1 base from J, with 12 bases in between. CDR3 length: 15 residues. Per the germline V gene, CDR1 is SNHLY and CDR2 is FYNNEI. The chain's CDR3 is CASSETGTVQETQYF. In DNA, the CDR3 is TGTGCCAGCAGTGAGACCGGGACGGTCCAAGAGACCCAGTACTTC.

The chain has TRBV24-1 and TRBJ2-1, with 10 bases that match TRBD2. The CDR3 runs 15 residues. Trimming took 7 bases from V and 4 from J; bases not matched to a gene: 6. Germline values: CDR1 KGHDR, CDR2 SFDVKD. The CDR3 nucleotides read TGTGCCACCAGAGCGGGAGGGAACGGTTACAATGAGCAGTTCTTC. It encodes CATRAGGNGYNEQFF.

This clonotype was detected only a few times. J is TRBJ2-3 and V is TRBV7-6; 8 positions agree with TRBD1. CDR1 and CDR2 (germline): SGHVS, FNYEAQ. CDR3 length equals 15 residues. With 5 bases clipped from V and 6 bases from J, the junction kept 10 bases outside the gene matches. This CDR3 is CASSRPDRDLDTQYF. Written as DNA, the CDR3 is TGTGCCAGCAGCCGCCCGGACAGGGACTTGGATACGCAGTATTTT.

This clonotype was seen at least ten times. The gene calls are TRBV10-3 and TRBJ1-1, with 8 bases lining up with TRBD1. Germline trimming cut 10 bases from V and 3 bases from J; bases unmatched to any gene: 10. Looked up from germline, CDR1 is ENHRY and CDR2 is SYGVKD. CDR3 length: 14 residues. CDR3 sequence reads: CATLQGGGYTEAFF. The DNA of the CDR3 is TGTGCCACCCTACAGGGGGGTGGGTACACTGAAGCTTTCTTT.